This T cell receptor beta chain was obtained from a study of blood T cell repertoires in COVID-19. Profiling relied on immunoSEQ multiplex PCR, and the TCRdb table lists in-frame clones only, not all of them. The sample carries 100,000 to 150,000 clones, around 80% recorded once. CDR1 is SQVTM, CDR2 ANQGSEA, per germline. J was trimmed by 10 bases and V by 6 bases; bases with no gene match: 12. The CDR3 spans 13 residues. This clone has only one observation. The chain uses TRBV29-1 and TRBJ1-1; 9 bases map to TRBD1. This clonotype was obtained from a man between 65 and 85 years old with acute or convalescent COVID-19. The specimen was peripheral blood. The CDR3 is CSVLPGTGKGAFF. The CDR3 region has the DNA TGCAGCGTACTCCCTGGGACAGGGAAAGGAGCTTTCTTT.